This record concerns one T cell receptor (beta chain) sequence. This clone was counted a single time. Its target antigen remains unknown. No clone much larger than this one lies a single base away; base qualities are absent. Between the V and J ends, shortened by 7 bases and 2 bases respectively, the junction contains 15 bases. CDR1 and CDR2, looked up from the germline V gene (reference sequence), are WNHNN and SYGVQD. From the cysteine up to the phenylalanine, the CDR3 has a length of 15 residues. Just CDR3 DNA is preserved here, 45 bases in frame from base 1. The data originate from a study of cytomegalovirus exposure and HLA in healthy donors (dated by TCRdb to the late 2010s). In the study overall: According to an earlier analysis of several hundred of the donors, about 179 million T cells yielded 117 million unique TCR beta sequences and more than 250 Gb of sequence data. Of the roughly 400 genotyped donors, approximately 83% fell in the genetic ancestry cluster associated with self-reported Caucasian donors. Roughly 300 gigabases of sequencing data and 70 million to 85 million unique TCR sequences were included in an early release covering roughly 600 HLA-typed donors. The study profiled the T cell repertoires of 500 to 800 subjects by immunosequencing and related them to cytomegalovirus serostatus. A later analysis re-analyzed previously published TCR beta repertoires from 666 donors and added high-resolution HLA genotyping to study TCR occurrence patterns. An earlier analysis of fewer than 750 of the donors used high-throughput TCR beta sequencing to judge whether each TCR beta V gene segment behaved as functional or pseudogenic. A handful of DR-DQ haplotypes were handled as single units for association and clustering because linkage in the cohort was strong. The number of typed donors differed by locus: about 629-630 for A, B, C, DRB1 and DQB1; some 540 for DQA1; roughly 600 for DPA1; and roughly 450 for DPB1. Besides the first cohort of under 700 subjects, a separate validation cohort made up of 95 to 150 different subjects was used. The later analysis used no new phenotypic data to find candidate immune exposures, relying instead on TCR beta sequences and their occurrence across donors. Across approximately 400 genotyped donors of the cohort, an average of roughly 250,000 unique TCR beta nucleotide sequences per donor were sequenced, and 15% to 20% of those sequences were non-productive. HLA typing included class I and class II loci at four-digit resolution. The aim of the study was to test whether cataloging public T cell receptors could identify signatures of past pathogen exposure. Donor age, sex, ethnicity and CMV serostatus were compiled alongside the repertoire data. The study combined high-throughput TCR immunosequencing, statistical association of individual TCRs with disease status, and machine learning to predict cytomegalovirus infection status. All discovery cohort repertoires had been generated using a single sequencing platform. A later genetic analysis took genome-wide SNP genotypes for about 65% of the roughly 670 donors and used that subset as a discovery cohort. General findings and caveats noted by the study authors: In a later analysis, HLA-associated TCR beta chains were found to be more clonally expanded and to have lower generation probabilities than equally common non-associated chains. A later genetic analysis reported fewer N-insertions in productive TCRs among donors in an Asian-associated ancestry cluster than the approximately 700-donor mean. An earlier analysis of approximately 500 of the donors showed that most TCR beta V segments appeared in productive rearrangements either about 87% or about 30% of the time, which broadly matched IMGT annotations. Linkage disequilibrium might explain the correlated functional status among segregating V segments, but an unknown experimental factor could not be excluded. Because some donors lacked HLA typing at each locus, the association tests relied only on the typed subset. The study listed over 150 TCR beta chains as associated with cytomegalovirus. In vitro tests confirmed that three of the cytomegalovirus-associated TCR beta chains recognize cytomegalovirus antigens. Some IMGT-functional V segments, including TRBV6-2 and TRBV6-3, could not be told apart with the 87-base-pair reads, so those segments were excluded. Presence/absence analyses assumed roughly uniform sequencing depth across donors, an assumption that may not hold. Specific HLA alleles were associated with 15,000 to 20,000 TCR beta sequences at a false discovery rate of 0.05 in a later analysis. Only TCR beta chains were sequenced in this cohort, and the absence of alpha or paired-chain data limited detectable features. It was suggested by the authors that the approach could potentially be generalized to other disease states and immunological phenotypes. A later analysis found that most CMV-associated TCR beta chains appeared HLA-restricted, with HLA associations seemingly driven largely by CMV exposure. According to a later analysis, parvovirus B19, influenza, CMV and Epstein-Barr virus appeared linked to several top co-occurrence clusters. A group of highly shared sequence variants was considered likely to be a technical artifact of the sequencing pipeline. Strong co-occurrence of HLA alleles, especially DR and DQ, made assigning TCR associations to individual alleles difficult. The earlier analysis of 450 to 700 of the donors excluded around 17 rarely observed V segments, including chromosome 9 orphons, because counts were too low. In a later analysis, TCR association rates were found to vary across HLA loci, with the most associated TCRs seen for DRB1 alleles and the fewest for HLA-C alleles. In both the original and validation cohorts, the classifier was reported to diagnose cytomegalovirus status with high specificity and sensitivity. A later genetic analysis associated a missense DCLRE1C variant with V-gene and J-gene trimming of TCR beta chains, and an independent cohort replicated the association. Most TCR sequences were observed very rarely across donors, whereas some public TCRs were present in many individuals. CMV serostatus was the only immune exposure information available for the cohort. A further reported finding was that TCR beta sequences accurately predicted the HLA-A and HLA-B alleles for most subjects in the first cohort.

The cohort consisted of 600 to 750 healthy bone marrow donors. All cohort members were sampled while nominally healthy, although unrecorded immune exposures were likely present. The donor was CMV seropositive and was included in the group of 250 to 300 seropositive cohort members. A peripheral blood sample was provided by each donor, and peripheral blood mononuclear cells were used for TCR beta sequencing. The Qiagen DNeasy Blood Extraction Kit was used to extract genomic DNA from the blood cell samples. Receptor amplification or capture employed the immunoSEQ multiplex PCR assay. A mixture of 60 forward primers for TCR Vbeta segments and 13 reverse primers for TCR Jbeta segments was used in the multiplex PCR. The CDR3 region of rearranged TCR beta genes was amplified from genomic DNA by a multiplex PCR assay. The amplified TCR beta libraries were sequenced on the Illumina HiSeq System as 87-base-pair reads. The authors' analysis ran thus. A later analysis counted approximately 84 million unique TCR beta chains across the 640 or so repertoires, and around 9.9 million of these chains were shared by at least two donors. A nearest-neighbor algorithm error-corrected the raw reads and collapsed the reads into unique sequences, merging closely related sequences to remove PCR and sequencing errors. Alignment of CDR3 sequences to IMGT reference sequences was used to assign V, D and J gene segments. For a sequence to be retained, a match of at least six nucleotides was required to both a V gene segment and a J gene segment. A rearrangement counted as productive if the CDR3 had no stop codons and remained in frame with V and J, and every other rearrangement counted as non-productive. CDR3 was defined by IMGT convention, running from the second conserved V-encoded cysteine to the conserved J-encoded phenylalanine. The earlier analysis of some 600 of the donors excluded sequences that lacked an unambiguous match to a single V gene segment. In an earlier analysis of approximately 590 of the donors, V segments were called functional above 56.7% productive rearrangements and were called segregating when the between-donor standard deviation exceeded 5%. A statistical classification framework was built to diagnose cytomegalovirus status from the catalog of TCR beta chain sequences. In a later analysis, V and J genes were assigned by comparing TCR nucleotide sequences against IMGT/GENE-DB human TR gene sequences. In a later analysis, CDR3 sequences and most-parsimonious VDJ recombination scenarios were assigned using the TCRdist pipeline. In a later analysis, each TCR beta chain was defined by its CDR3 amino acid sequence together with its V-gene family, and reads without a unique V-gene family were excluded. A later analysis removed 500 to 600 highly shared, low-generation-probability nucleotide sequences to deal with suspected cross-contamination and a sequencing artifact. A later analysis calculated a clonal expansion index for each public chain from normalized within-repertoire ranks of inferred template counts. Generation probabilities in a later analysis came from a VDJ recombination model fitted to out-of-frame rearrangements, and those results were checked against IGoR. A later analysis scored TCR-TCR, TCR-HLA and TCR-CMV co-occurrence with hypergeometric tests, applying a repertoire-size bias correction to TCR pairs. A later analysis estimated false discovery rates by permuting HLA or CMV assignments 20 times. In a later analysis, co-occurring TCRs were grouped using DBSCAN, and TCRdist sequence similarity was added for clustering within HLA-allele-positive subsets. Co-occurrence clustering excluded repertoires with fewer than 30,000 or more than 120,000 public chains, plus five with anomalous nucleotide sharing. This immuneACCESS table, as held by TCRdb, lists in-frame sequences with V and J called but not all clones. Of the missing ones, under half trace to an unresolved V gene in checked studies; the others have no known cause. For V, J and clone size, that table is used; D and trimming come from the DNA. The sample profile shows some 140,000 clones; around 79% of them were found once. Approximately 8.8% of the sample is taken by the ten largest.

This receptor chain uses TRBV10-1 and TRBJ1-5; the D gene is perhaps TRBD1, from 5 matching bases. The sequencing input was PBMCs. This receptor was identified in a woman aged 45-60 years in good health and CMV-seropositive. The CDR3: CASKQEGGGNQPQHF. DNA sequence: TGCGCCAGCAAACAGGAGGGAGGGGGCAATCAGCCCCAGCATTTT.